This T cell receptor beta chain came from a study of early T cells in non-severe SARS-CoV-2 infection. This clonotype appeared many times. The antigen is not known. Overall study findings and caveats: In VDJdb matching, anti-spike CD8 responses were favored while private and CD4 specificities went missing.

The CDR3 runs 15 residues. Germline V gene data show CDR1 as MNHEY and CDR2 as SMNVEV (reference sequence). V lost 2 bases to trimming and J lost 3 bases; unmatched junction nucleotides: 7. In the library, individual cDNA molecules carried attached unique molecular identifiers. TCRdb re-called the 5' RACE reads through MiXCR, storing one row per CDR3 protein. The profile shows about 72,000 distinct CDR3 sequences, around a tenth of them singletons. The sample in question was whole blood, obtained at baseline. The TCR was taken from an adult who was a healthcare worker with PCR-confirmed SARS-CoV-2 infection or an uninfected control (not recorded which). The gene calls are TRBV27 and TRBJ2-7, with 7 positions matching TRBD1. CDR3 loop: CASSLPPGQHYEQYF. CDR3 sequence (DNA): TGTGCCAGCAGTTTACCCCCGGGACAGCACTACGAGCAGTACTTC.